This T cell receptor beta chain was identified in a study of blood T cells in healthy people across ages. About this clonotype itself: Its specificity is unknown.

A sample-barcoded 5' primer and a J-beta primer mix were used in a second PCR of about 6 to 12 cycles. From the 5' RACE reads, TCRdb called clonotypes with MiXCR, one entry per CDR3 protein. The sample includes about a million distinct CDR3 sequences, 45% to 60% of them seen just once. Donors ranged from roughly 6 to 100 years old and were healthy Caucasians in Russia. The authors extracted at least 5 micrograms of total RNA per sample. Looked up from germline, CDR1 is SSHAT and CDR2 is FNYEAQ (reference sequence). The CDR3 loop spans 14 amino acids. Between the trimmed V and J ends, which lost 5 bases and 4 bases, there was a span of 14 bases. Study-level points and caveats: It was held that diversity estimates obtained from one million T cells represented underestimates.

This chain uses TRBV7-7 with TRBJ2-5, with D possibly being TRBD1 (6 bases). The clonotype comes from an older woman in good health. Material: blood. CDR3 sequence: CASSPTGRAETQYF. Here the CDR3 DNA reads TGTGCCAGCAGCCCGACAGGTCGGGCAGAGACCCAGTACTTC.